This T cell receptor (beta chain) appears in the sequencing data of a study of CD8 T cells in Susac syndrome. This clonotype was recorded only once. What it binds is unknown. The V end was cut by 3 bases, the J end by 2 bases, with 17 bases between. The germline V gene has CDR1 DFQATT and CDR2 SNEGSKA (reference sequence). This CDR3 contains 15 residues. Study-level points and caveats: The number of individuals included in the study's TCR sequencing and HLA analysis was acknowledged as relatively small.

Patients with Susac syndrome met diagnostic criteria that were recently defined for definite or probable disease. RNA totalling about 0.5 to 1 ug underwent reverse transcription with random hexamers. TCRdb reprocessed the immunoSEQ multiplex PCR reads via MiXCR and lists one record per CDR3 protein. The sample includes 150,000 to 200,000 distinct CDR3 sequences, roughly 91% seen only once; the top ten take approximately 0.09%. The V and J genes are TRBV20-1 and TRBJ2-7, with D possibly matching TRBD2 (6 bases). The TCR was taken from a human donor with Susac syndrome. The sequenced sample was CD4+ T cells from PBMCs. The CDR3 bases are TGCAGTGCTAGGGTTAGCGGAACACCGACCTACGAGCAGTACTTC. It translates to CSARVSGTPTYEQYF.